These T cell receptor beta chains were read from a single sample in a study of chemoradiotherapy in HPV16-positive cancers. The repertoire was sequenced with immunoSEQ multiplex PCR; TCRdb's copy has only in-frame clones and lacks some. The sample records over 10,000 clones, 55% to 70% being singletons. Collection of the sample occurred from a patient who underwent chemoradiotherapy. Receptors were obtained from a human donor with HPV-associated anogenital cancer. CDR3s leave out the opening cysteine and the closing phenylalanine or tryptophan. Fields, in order: V gene, J gene, CDR3 protein.

TRBV6-1,TRBJ2-5,ASSSSVGGETQY
TRBV4-1,TRBJ2-3,ASSRGPLARATDTQY
TRBV5-5,TRBJ2-7,ASSSYSYGEQY
TRBV15,TRBJ1-2,ATSREGSDGTGEHGYT
TRBV5-6,TRBJ2-3,ASSLVWGDSTDTQY
TRBV9,TRBJ2-5,ASTQRGGLETQY
TRBV7-3,TRBJ2-2,ASSQTGTGGTGELF
TRBV2,TRBJ2-5,ASSLLTGAQETQY
TRBV30,TRBJ1-2,AWRGGVSRGLGYT
TRBV10-2,TRBJ2-1,ASSGREAGKGDNEQF
TRBV18,TRBJ2-1,ASSPGGNEQF